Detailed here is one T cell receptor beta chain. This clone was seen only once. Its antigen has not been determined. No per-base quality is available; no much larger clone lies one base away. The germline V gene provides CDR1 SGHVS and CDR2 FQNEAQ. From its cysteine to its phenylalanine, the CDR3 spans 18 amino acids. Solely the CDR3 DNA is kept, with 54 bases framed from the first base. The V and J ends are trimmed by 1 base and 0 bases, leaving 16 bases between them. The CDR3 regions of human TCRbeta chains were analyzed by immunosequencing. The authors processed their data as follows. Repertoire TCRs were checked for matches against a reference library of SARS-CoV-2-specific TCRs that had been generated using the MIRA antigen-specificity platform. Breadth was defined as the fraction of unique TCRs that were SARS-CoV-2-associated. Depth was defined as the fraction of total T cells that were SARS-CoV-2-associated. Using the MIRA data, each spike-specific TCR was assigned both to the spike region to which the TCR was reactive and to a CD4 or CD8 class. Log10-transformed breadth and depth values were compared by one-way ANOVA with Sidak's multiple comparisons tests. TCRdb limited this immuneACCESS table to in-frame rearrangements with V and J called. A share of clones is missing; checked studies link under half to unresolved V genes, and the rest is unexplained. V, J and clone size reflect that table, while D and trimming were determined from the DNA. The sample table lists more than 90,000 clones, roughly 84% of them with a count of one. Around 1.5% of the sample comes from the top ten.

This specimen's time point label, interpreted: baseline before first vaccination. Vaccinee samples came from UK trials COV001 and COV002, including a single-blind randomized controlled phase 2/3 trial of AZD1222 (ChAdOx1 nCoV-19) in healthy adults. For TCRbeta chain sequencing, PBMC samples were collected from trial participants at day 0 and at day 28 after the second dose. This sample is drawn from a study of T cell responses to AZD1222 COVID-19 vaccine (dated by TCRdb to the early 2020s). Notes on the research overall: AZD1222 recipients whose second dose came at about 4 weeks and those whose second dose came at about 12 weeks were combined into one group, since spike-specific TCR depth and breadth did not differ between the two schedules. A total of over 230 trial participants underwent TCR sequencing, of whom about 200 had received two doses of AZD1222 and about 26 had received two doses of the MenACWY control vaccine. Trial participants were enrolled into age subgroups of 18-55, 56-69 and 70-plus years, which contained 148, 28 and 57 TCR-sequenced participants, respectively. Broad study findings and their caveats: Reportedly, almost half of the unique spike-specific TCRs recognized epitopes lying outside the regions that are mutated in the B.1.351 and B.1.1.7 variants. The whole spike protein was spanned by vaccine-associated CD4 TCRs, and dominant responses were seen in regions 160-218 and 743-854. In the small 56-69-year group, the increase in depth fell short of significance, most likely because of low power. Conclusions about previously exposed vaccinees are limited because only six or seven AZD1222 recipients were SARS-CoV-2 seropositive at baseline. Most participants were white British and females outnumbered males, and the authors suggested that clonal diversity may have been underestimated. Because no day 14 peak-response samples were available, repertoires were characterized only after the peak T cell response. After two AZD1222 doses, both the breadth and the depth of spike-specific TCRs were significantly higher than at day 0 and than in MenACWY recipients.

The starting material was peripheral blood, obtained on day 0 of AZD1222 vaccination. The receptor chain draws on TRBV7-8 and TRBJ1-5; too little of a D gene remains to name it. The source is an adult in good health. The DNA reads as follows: TGTGCCAGCAGCTTAGGGTCCCAGAGCCCCTATAGCAATCAGCCCCAGCATTTT. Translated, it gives CASSLGSQSPYSNQPQHF.